This is a list of T cell receptor beta chains from one sample in a study of molecular identifiers for immune sequencing clone quantification. TCRdb fed the PCR reads into MiXCR, producing one record per CDR3 protein. The sample includes about 510,000 distinct CDR3 sequences, roughly 25% of them seen just once. The sample consisted of naive CD8+ T cells from blood, with Jurkat cell RNA spiked in. These receptors were obtained from a human donor in good health. Some libraries in this study had Jurkat cell RNA spiked in. Both conserved end residues are part of each CDR3. The D gene is left open where the match is weak. Some rows have no size entry. The others give once, few or many, or a class for an expanded clone.

V	J	size	D	DNA	CDR3
TRBV18	TRBJ1-6	-	-	TGTGCCAGCTCACCACGGTCCAGGGGAAGCTCCTATAATTCACCCCTCCACTTT	CASSPRSRGSSYNSPLHF
TRBV5-4	TRBJ2-5	-	-	TGTGCCAGCAGCTTGGGGGCTATGAGCCAAGAGACCCAGTACTTC	CASSLGAMSQETQYF
TRBV30	TRBJ1-1	many	-	TGTGCCTGGAGTCAGGCCAGTGAAGCTTTCTTT	CAWSQASEAFF
TRBV27	TRBJ2-3	-	TRBD1	TGTGCCAGCATTCGGACAGGGCAAACAGATACGCAGTATTTT	CASIRTGQTDTQYF
TRBV7-2	TRBJ2-7	many	-	TGTGCCAGCAGCTTCGAGGATTTCGGGGGTTACGAGCAGTACTTC	CASSFEDFGGYEQYF
TRBV28	TRBJ2-1	few	-	TGTGCCAGCAGTTCCAGACTAGTTCCCAAAGAGCAGTTCTTC	CASSSRLVPKEQFF
TRBV28	TRBJ1-5	many	-	TGTGCCAGCAGTTTATCTTGGGGTCAGCCCCAGCATTTT	CASSLSWGQPQHF
TRBV30	TRBJ2-7	few	-	TGTGCCTGGAGTGTACGAGGGGGGTGGCAGTACTTC	CAWSVRGGWQYF
TRBV4-3	TRBJ2-2	-	-	TGCGCCAGCAGCCAAAAGTTCAGGGGTAACACCGGGGAGCTGTTTTTT	CASSQKFRGNTGELFF
TRBV3-1	TRBJ2-5	few	TRBD2	TGTGCCAGCAGCCAAGATCAGTACTGGTCAGCGGGGGGGCCGAGTGAGACCCAGTACTTC	CASSQDQYWSAGGPSETQYF
TRBV18	TRBJ2-4	many	-	TGTGCCAGCTCACCACCGGCGTCAGTACGGGAAAACATTCAGTACTTC	CASSPPASVRENIQYF
TRBV2	TRBJ1-5	few	TRBD1	TGTGCCAGCAGCCAGGGGGCTCTGATGCAGCCCCAGCATTTT	CASSQGALMQPQHF
TRBV6-1	TRBJ2-7	few	-	TGTGCCAGCAGTGAAGCGGGTGAGCAGTACTTC	CASSEAGEQYF
TRBV24-1	TRBJ1-1	-	-	TGTGCCACCCTGGGTGGTGGGGACCACACTGAAGCTTTCTTT	CATLGGGDHTEAFF
TRBV11-2	TRBJ1-2	-	TRBD1	TGTGCCAGCAGCTTAGTCCGAGCAACAGGGGAAGGCTACACCTTC	CASSLVRATGEGYTF
TRBV5-1	TRBJ1-4	many	-	TGCGCCAGCAGCCCGGACATCGGACAGATTAATGAAAAACTGTTTTTT	CASSPDIGQINEKLFF
TRBV27	TRBJ2-1	few	TRBD2	TGTGCCAGCAGTTTACCCGGACTAGCGGGCAGAAATGAGCAGTTCTTC	CASSLPGLAGRNEQFF
TRBV6-5	TRBJ2-7	few	-	TGTGCCAGCAGTTACTTACAATCGAGGGGTCTGGGGGAGCAGTACTTC	CASSYLQSRGLGEQYF
TRBV12-3/TRBV12-4	TRBJ2-7	-	-	TGTGCCAGCAGTTCAGTCGGGCTCTCTAACGAGCAGTACTTC	CASSSVGLSNEQYF
TRBV4-1	TRBJ2-7	-	-	TGCGCCGGCAGCCAAGAGGCCCGCGAAACCTACGAGCAGTACTTC	CAGSQEARETYEQYF
TRBV5-3	TRBJ2-2	-	TRBD2	TGTGCCAGAAGCGACGACACTAGCGGGAGCACCGGGGAGCTGTTTTTT	CARSDDTSGSTGELFF
TRBV7-9	TRBJ1-2	-	-	TGTGCCAGCAGCTCCAACTTCCGGGACTCAGGGCCGGATGGCTACACCTTC	CASSSNFRDSGPDGYTF
TRBV20-1	TRBJ2-1	-	-	TGCAGTGCCAACGGCCCCTACAATGAGCAGTTCTTC	CSANGPYNEQFF
TRBV4-3	TRBJ1-6	many	-	TGCGCCAGCAGCCAAGGGGATCAGACAGATTATTCACCCCTCCACTTT	CASSQGDQTDYSPLHF
TRBV27	TRBJ2-1	-	TRBD1	TGTGCCAGTAGGGGACAGGGGGCCTACAATGAGCAGTTCTTC	CASRGQGAYNEQFF
TRBV27	TRBJ1-2	-	-	TGTGCCAGCAGTTTACTAGTTGTGGGGGGCACACACTATGGCTACACCTTC	CASSLLVVGGTHYGYTF
TRBV9	TRBJ2-2	many	-	TGTGCCAGCAGCGTAGCGGCCTACGCCCATCCTGAGACTCCGAACACCGGGGAGCTGTTTTTT	CASSVAAYAHPETPNTGELFF
TRBV3-1	TRBJ2-1	-	TRBD2	TGTGCCAGCAGCGAGGGACTAGCGGGAGGGCCGTGGAGTGAGCAGTTCTTC	CASSEGLAGGPWSEQFF
TRBV9	TRBJ2-2	many	-	TGTGCCAGCAGCGTAGTTGGCAGCACCGGGGAGCTGTTTTTT	CASSVVGSTGELFF
TRBV19	TRBJ2-6	many	-	TGTGCCAGTAGTATTTCCGGGACTGGGGCCAACGTCCTGACTTTC	CASSISGTGANVLTF
TRBV4-3	TRBJ2-7	few	-	TGCGCCAGCAGCCTGTCTCGGACGCCAAGCTCCTACGAGCAGTACTTC	CASSLSRTPSSYEQYF
TRBV6-5	TRBJ2-3	many	-	TGTGCCAGCAGGGACCGAGGCACAGATACGCAGTATTTT	CASRDRGTDTQYF
TRBV14	TRBJ2-7	few	-	TGTGCCAGCAGCCAAGGATGGAGTCTCGAGCAGTACTTC	CASSQGWSLEQYF
TRBV27	TRBJ2-3	-	-	TGTGCCAGCAGTCCGGAGCTAGTTCAGCCAGATACGCAGTATTTT	CASSPELVQPDTQYF
TRBV19	TRBJ2-5	few	-	TGTGCCAGTAGCCGGCGACTCCAAGAGACCCAGTACTTC	CASSRRLQETQYF
TRBV30	TRBJ2-1	few	-	TGTGCCTGGAGTGCCCAGGGAACTGAGCAGTTCTTC	CAWSAQGTEQFF
TRBV2	TRBJ2-3	few	TRBD2	TGTGCCAGCAGGGCGACTAGCGGGACTACAGATACGCAGTATTTT	CASRATSGTTDTQYF
TRBV19	TRBJ1-5	few	TRBD1	TGTGCCACTACAGGGGGAAGTAGCAATCAGCCCCAGCATTTT	CATTGGSSNQPQHF
TRBV3-1	TRBJ2-7	-	-	TGTGCCAGCCGCCCCGATCTTAGGCCCGAAGCCTACGCGCCGTCCTTC	CASRPDLRPEAYAPSF
TRBV4-2	TRBJ1-1	-	-	TGTGCCCGCAGCCAAGGGGTGGGGGTCTCTACTGAAGCTTTCTTT	CARSQGVGVSTEAFF
TRBV7-9	TRBJ2-7	-	-	TGTGCCAGCAGCCTAGTGACCGGGGCATCCTTTCTCTACGAGCAGTACTTC	CASSLVTGASFLYEQYF
TRBV2	TRBJ1-3	-	-	TGTGCCAGCAGGGGTGGAAACACCATATATTTT	CASRGGNTIYF
TRBV2	TRBJ1-2	-	-	TGTGCCAGCAGTGCGGGGGAGTATTATGGCTACACCTTC	CASSAGEYYGYTF
TRBV27	TRBJ2-6	many	-	TGTGCCAGCAGTTTAATAGGGGGCTCTGGGGCCAACGTCCTGACTTTC	CASSLIGGSGANVLTF
TRBV12-3/TRBV12-4	TRBJ2-2	-	-	TGTGCCAGCAGCCTCCAAGACAGGAACACCGGGGAGCCGTTTTTT	CASSLQDRNTGEPFF
TRBV27	TRBJ1-2	few	TRBD1	TGTGCCAGCAGTTTATCAGGGCAGGGGGTTGGCTACACCTTC	CASSLSGQGVGYTF
TRBV7-6	TRBJ2-3	many	-	TGTGCCAGCAGCTTAGAGGGTAGTACGCAGTATTTT	CASSLEGSTQYF
TRBV20-1	TRBJ1-4	few	TRBD1	TGCAGTGCTCAACTTGGACAGGGGTCTAATGAAAAACTGTTTTTT	CSAQLGQGSNEKLFF
TRBV28	TRBJ1-2	few	TRBD1	TGTGCCAGCCTGGGACAGAGCTGTGGCTACACCTTC	CASLGQSCGYTF
TRBV12-3/TRBV12-4	TRBJ2-7	-	-	TGTGCCAGCACCGCAGACGTGAACGAGCAGTACTTC	CASTADVNEQYF
TRBV7-2	TRBJ2-7	-	TRBD1	TGTGCCAGCAGCTTAGGGGACAGCAGATTCTACGAGCAGTACTTC	CASSLGDSRFYEQYF
TRBV5-5	TRBJ2-6	many	-	TGTGCCAGCAGCTCGAAGGACATCTTGACTTACTCTGGGGCCAACGTCCTGACTTTC	CASSSKDILTYSGANVLTF
TRBV27	TRBJ2-1	few	-	TGTGCCAGCAGGGCGGAGGGGGCCTACAATGAGCAGTTCTTC	CASRAEGAYNEQFF
TRBV4-3	TRBJ1-3	-	-	TGCGCCAGCAGCCAAGATAATCAGGGTGCTGGAAACACCATATATTTT	CASSQDNQGAGNTIYF
TRBV4-1	TRBJ1-5	few	-	TGCGCCAGCAGTTCGGAGTCTAGCAATCAGCCCCAGCATTTT	CASSSESSNQPQHF
TRBV6-2/TRBV6-3	TRBJ2-5	many	-	TGTGCCAGCAGTTACCGTACAGTACAAGAGACCCAGTACTTC	CASSYRTVQETQYF
TRBV9	TRBJ1-5	-	-	TGTGCCAGCAGCGCCGGGGGAGGACCTCAGCCCCAGCATTTT	CASSAGGGPQPQHF
TRBV4-1	TRBJ1-5	-	TRBD1	TGCGCCAGCAGCCAAGCAGGGGGAGGTCATCAGCCCCAGCATTTT	CASSQAGGGHQPQHF
TRBV5-3	TRBJ2-1	-	-	TGTGCCAGCAGCTTGGTAGCAGGGTTAGAGGATGAGCAGTTCTTC	CASSLVAGLEDEQFF